This T cell receptor beta chain originates from a study of blood T cell repertoires in COVID-19. At the level of the study: Some COVID-19 samples were acute and others convalescent; all came from the United States, Italy and Spain.

Some clones are missing from TCRdb's copy, which holds only in-frame ones; the method was immunoSEQ multiplex PCR. The sample holds about 190,000 clones, less than 80% seen once. The CDR3 length is 15 residues. The germline CDR1 and CDR2 sequences are LNHDA and SQIVND (reference sequence). Trimming cost V 5 bases and J 2 bases; bases outside gene matches: 7. V is TRBV19 and J is TRBJ2-3; the match to TRBD2 covers 7 bases. The sequence derives from a woman aged 45-60 years with acute or convalescent COVID-19. Source material: peripheral blood. Here the CDR3 reads CASSSGGSHTDTQYF. The CDR3 DNA reads as TGTGCCAGTAGTTCGGGAGGCTCCCACACAGATACGCAGTATTTT.